The rows below give T cell receptor beta chains drawn from one sample of a study of T cells in Graves' hyperthyroidism and ophthalmopathy. Using its own MiXCR run on the multiplex PCR reads, TCRdb lists one record per CDR3 protein. This sample has hundreds of thousands of distinct CDR3 sequences, with roughly 14% found just once. Sequencing input: blood. Every receptor here comes from a woman aged 40 to 49 with Graves' ophthalmopathy. Each CDR3 is given with its conserved first and last residue. Each record gives: J gene, V gene, clone size, D gene, CDR3 protein, CDR3 DNA. A D gene is named only where the DNA matches it firmly. The listing skips clone size in some rows; elsewhere it reads once, few, many or a size class.

j_call: TRBJ2-2; v_call: TRBV13; clone_size: many; d_call: TRBD2; cdr3_aa: CASSSGLVSGELFF; cdr3_nt: TGTGCCAGCAGCTCCGGACTAGTTTCCGGGGAGCTGTTTTTT
j_call: TRBJ1-5; v_call: TRBV19; clone_size: NA; d_call: NA; cdr3_aa: CASSLRHGNQPQHF; cdr3_nt: TGTGCCAGTAGTCTAAGACATGGCAATCAGCCCCAGCATTTT
j_call: TRBJ1-1; v_call: TRBV11-1; clone_size: NA; d_call: TRBD1; cdr3_aa: CASSSRQGTANTEAFF; cdr3_nt: TGTGCCAGCAGCTCTAGACAGGGGACCGCGAACACTGAAGCTTTCTTT
j_call: TRBJ2-5; v_call: TRBV18; clone_size: NA; d_call: NA; cdr3_aa: CASSSSLGPETQHF; cdr3_nt: TGTGCCAGCTCATCCTCCCTCGGGCCAGAGACCCAGCACTTC
j_call: TRBJ1-5; v_call: TRBV12-3/TRBV12-4; clone_size: NA; d_call: TRBD1; cdr3_aa: CASSFGLTGMRPQHF; cdr3_nt: TGTGCCAGCAGTTTCGGGCTGACAGGGATGCGGCCCCAGCATTTT
j_call: TRBJ1-5; v_call: TRBV6-2/TRBV6-3; clone_size: many; d_call: NA; cdr3_aa: CASSSGAHQPQHF; cdr3_nt: TGTGCCAGCAGTTCAGGAGCCCATCAGCCCCAGCATTTT
j_call: TRBJ2-7; v_call: TRBV27; clone_size: NA; d_call: TRBD1; cdr3_aa: CASSFRQGGEQYF; cdr3_nt: TGTGCCAGCAGTTTCAGACAGGGTGGCGAGCAGTACTTC
j_call: TRBJ2-7; v_call: TRBV6-1; clone_size: many; d_call: TRBD2; cdr3_aa: CASSPGTNIQFYEQYF; cdr3_nt: TGTGCCAGCAGTCCCGGGACTAACATACAGTTCTACGAGCAGTACTTC
j_call: TRBJ1-1; v_call: TRBV7-2; clone_size: few; d_call: NA; cdr3_aa: CASSNPGLRSTEAFF; cdr3_nt: TGTGCCAGCAGCAACCCGGGACTCCGGAGCACTGAAGCTTTCTTT
j_call: TRBJ2-5; v_call: TRBV4-3; clone_size: few; d_call: TRBD2; cdr3_aa: CASSQVFPSGLETQYF; cdr3_nt: TGCGCCAGCAGCCAAGTGTTTCCTAGCGGGTTAGAGACCCAGTACTTC
j_call: TRBJ1-2; v_call: TRBV5-1; clone_size: NA; d_call: NA; cdr3_aa: CASSSSPGVGYGYTF; cdr3_nt: TGCGCCAGCAGCTCAAGCCCAGGGGTGGGCTATGGCTACACCTTC
j_call: TRBJ1-1; v_call: TRBV28; clone_size: few; d_call: TRBD1; cdr3_aa: CASSFTGGLGTEAFF; cdr3_nt: TGTGCCAGCAGTTTCACAGGGGGATTGGGCACTGAAGCTTTCTTT
j_call: TRBJ1-1; v_call: TRBV7-9; clone_size: once; d_call: NA; cdr3_aa: CASSVGIGPTEAFF; cdr3_nt: TGTGCCAGCAGCGTAGGAATAGGTCCGACTGAAGCTTTCTTT
j_call: TRBJ1-2; v_call: TRBV12-3/TRBV12-4; clone_size: few; d_call: NA; cdr3_aa: CASSPQVGDGYTF; cdr3_nt: TGTGCCAGCAGTCCACAGGTTGGAGATGGCTACACCTTC
j_call: TRBJ1-6; v_call: TRBV7-9; clone_size: few; d_call: NA; cdr3_aa: CASSPPGAENSPLHF; cdr3_nt: TGTGCCAGCAGCCCCCCAGGGGCTGAAAATTCACCCCTCCACTTT
j_call: TRBJ2-5; v_call: TRBV4-3; clone_size: few; d_call: NA; cdr3_aa: CASSQAPGPTQETQYF; cdr3_nt: TGCGCCAGCAGCCAGGCACCGGGACCGACTCAAGAGACCCAGTACTTC
j_call: TRBJ2-5; v_call: TRBV4-1; clone_size: NA; d_call: NA; cdr3_aa: CASSRNSATETQYF; cdr3_nt: TGCGCCAGCAGCCGAAATAGCGCTACGGAGACCCAGTACTTC
j_call: TRBJ2-7; v_call: TRBV15; clone_size: many; d_call: TRBD2; cdr3_aa: CATSSRDGRYEQYF; cdr3_nt: TGTGCCACCAGCAGCCGGGACGGGAGGTACGAGCAGTACTTC
j_call: TRBJ1-1; v_call: TRBV5-1; clone_size: NA; d_call: TRBD1; cdr3_aa: CASSPRDRGDEAFF; cdr3_nt: TGCGCCAGCAGCCCTAGAGACAGGGGGGATGAAGCTTTCTTT
j_call: TRBJ1-1; v_call: TRBV12-3/TRBV12-4; clone_size: NA; d_call: NA; cdr3_aa: CASLQAGHNEAFF; cdr3_nt: TGTGCCAGCCTTCAAGCGGGACACAATGAAGCTTTCTTT
j_call: TRBJ2-4; v_call: TRBV5-1; clone_size: few; d_call: TRBD2; cdr3_aa: CASSRAIAGVPNIQYF; cdr3_nt: TGCGCCAGCAGCAGAGCGATAGCGGGAGTACCAAACATTCAGTACTTC
j_call: TRBJ2-1; v_call: TRBV7-6; clone_size: many; d_call: NA; cdr3_aa: CASTPGSYNEQFF; cdr3_nt: TGTGCCAGCACCCCCGGCAGTTACAATGAGCAGTTCTTC
j_call: TRBJ2-7; v_call: TRBV11-2; clone_size: NA; d_call: NA; cdr3_aa: CASSWGGGPPTYEQYF; cdr3_nt: TGTGCCAGCAGCTGGGGTGGAGGGCCCCCAACCTACGAGCAGTACTTC
j_call: TRBJ1-2; v_call: TRBV3-1; clone_size: many; d_call: NA; cdr3_aa: CASSPYLGGYGYTF; cdr3_nt: TGTGCCAGCAGCCCATACCTTGGGGGCTATGGCTACACCTTC
j_call: TRBJ1-2; v_call: TRBV30; clone_size: many; d_call: NA; cdr3_aa: CAWSVFAGFNYGYTF; cdr3_nt: TGTGCCTGGAGTGTATTCGCAGGATTTAACTATGGCTACACCTTC
j_call: TRBJ2-7; v_call: TRBV28; clone_size: many; d_call: TRBD1; cdr3_aa: CASSLSTGGTNF; cdr3_nt: TGTGCCAGCAGTTTATCTACAGGGGGCACGAACTTC
j_call: TRBJ1-2; v_call: TRBV11-2; clone_size: many; d_call: NA; cdr3_aa: CASSYGQGDYGYTF; cdr3_nt: TGTGCCAGCAGCTACGGCCAAGGGGACTATGGCTACACCTTC
j_call: TRBJ2-7; v_call: TRBV27; clone_size: many; d_call: TRBD1; cdr3_aa: CASSLTGDSYEQYF; cdr3_nt: TGTGCCAGCAGTTTGACAGGGGATTCCTACGAGCAGTACTTC
j_call: TRBJ1-1; v_call: TRBV6-1; clone_size: NA; d_call: NA; cdr3_aa: CASSPGGRSTEAFF; cdr3_nt: TGTGCCAGCAGCCCCGGGGGTCGGAGCACTGAAGCTTTCTTT
j_call: TRBJ2-5; v_call: TRBV11-1; clone_size: NA; d_call: TRBD1; cdr3_aa: CASSPSAGGETQYF; cdr3_nt: TGTGCCAGCAGCCCCTCGGCAGGGGGAGAGACCCAGTACTTC
j_call: TRBJ2-3; v_call: TRBV10-1; clone_size: many; d_call: TRBD2; cdr3_aa: CASSVAGEDTQYF; cdr3_nt: TGCGCCAGCAGTGTAGCGGGAGAGGATACGCAGTATTTT
j_call: TRBJ2-5; v_call: TRBV5-5; clone_size: NA; d_call: NA; cdr3_aa: CASSLEGDLGLETQYF; cdr3_nt: TGTGCCAGCAGCTTGGAGGGGGATCTTGGATTAGAGACCCAGTACTTC
j_call: TRBJ2-2; v_call: TRBV6-5; clone_size: once; d_call: NA; cdr3_aa: CASSYSPKSGELFF; cdr3_nt: TGTGCCAGCAGTTACTCGCCCAAGTCGGGGGAGCTGTTTTTT